This entry lists 31 T cell receptor beta chains sequenced from one sample in a study of beta chain features in type 1 diabetes. The study, taken as a whole, reports: When Type 1 diabetes patients were examined, their TCRB CDR3s proved moderately but significantly shorter in all four CD4+ subsets.

These receptors' targets are unknown. Every isolated RNA sample was fully reverse transcribed, so sequencing captured expressed TCRB transcripts. Sequencing was performed with immunoSEQ multiplex PCR; in TCRdb, only in-frame clones are kept and a portion is missing. This table has more than 250,000 clones, about a fifth appearing once. The sequenced sample was naive CD4+ T cells from blood. The receptors were sampled from a woman between 40 and 50 years old with type 1 diabetes.

The chain couples TRBV27 to TRBJ2-7; perhaps TRBD1 as D (6 bases). V was cut by 4 bases and J by 4 bases, with 11 bases left in between. CDR1 MNHEY and CDR2 SMNVEV come from the germline V gene (reference sequence). The CDR3 has 13 amino acids. The CDR3 sequence: CASSWGRRYEQYF. The CDR3 nucleotides read TGTGCCAGCAGTTGGGGGCGCAGGTACGAGCAGTACTTC.

This clone was counted a few times. This CDR3 reads CASSSGGKSYEQYF. The CDR3 region has the DNA TGTGCCAGCAGTTCGGGGGGTAAATCCTACGAGCAGTACTTC. V usage is TRBV28 and J usage is TRBJ2-7; 7 nucleotides match TRBD2. Unmatched junction bases numbered 4, after V lost 4 bases and J lost 1 base. In germline, CDR1 is MDHEN, CDR2 SYDVKM. The CDR3 contains 14 residues. The whole variable domain, filled in from reference TRBV28 and TRBJ2-7, reads DVKVTQSSRYLVKRTGEKVFLECVQDMDHENMFWYRQDPGLGLRLIYFSYDVKMKEKGDIPEGYSVSREKKERFSLILESASTNQTSMYLCASSSGGKSYEQYFGPGTRLTVT.

J is TRBJ2-5 and V is TRBV15; the match to TRBD2 covers 12 bases. In germline, CDR1 is LNHNV, CDR2 YYDKDF (reference sequence). After removal of 0 bases from V and 4 bases from J, the junction contained 3 bases not matched to a gene. The CDR3 is 16 amino acids. The CDR3 is CATSRDELAGGETQYF. Here the CDR3 DNA reads TGTGCCACCAGCAGAGATGAACTAGCGGGAGGAGAGACCCAGTACTTC.

This chain joins TRBV2 and TRBJ2-7; maybe TRBD1 (6 bases). The germline V gene encodes CDR1 SNHLY and CDR2 FYNNEI. The ends were cut back, 3 bases at V and 2 bases at J, with 11 bases in the middle. The length of the CDR3 is 14 residues. This CDR3 is CASSEQGPPYEQYF. Here the CDR3 DNA reads TGTGCCAGCAGTGAGCAGGGGCCCCCCTACGAGCAGTACTTC.

This chain connects TRBV2 to TRBJ2-3; weak D call: TRBD2 (5 bases). The CDR3 length is 13 residues. Germline V lookup: CDR1 SNHLY, CDR2 FYNNEI. Trimming left V 6 bases short and J 6 bases short, with 13 bases between. CDR3 DNA sequence: TGTGCCAGCAGGGTGGGAGTGGGGGATACGCAGTATTTT. This sequence encodes CASRVGVGDTQYF.

The chain couples TRBV4-2 to TRBJ1-2; D gene ambiguous. There are 16 residues in the CDR3. V was shortened by 0 bases and J by 3 bases, with 14 bases between the two germline ends. CDR1 and CDR2 from the germline V gene are LGHNA and YNFKEQ. The CDR3 bases are TGTGCCAGCAGCCAAGAAGGACCGGGATCTGACTATGGCTACACCTTC. Protein sequence: CASSQEGPGSDYGYTF.

There are a few counts of this clone. The chain carries TRBV19 and TRBJ2-3; D may be TRBD2 (5 bases). The CDR3 covers 14 residues. Germline lookup yields CDR1 LNHDA and CDR2 SQIVND (reference sequence). The V gene lost 0 bases and the J gene lost 14 bases, with 18 bases spanning the gap. In DNA form, the CDR3 reads TGTGCCAGTAGTATAGATCCAGAGGGATACCGCGCGTATTTT. As protein: CASSIDPEGYRAYF.

This clone was observed a handful of times. This rearrangement joins TRBV18 to TRBJ2-2; TRBD1 is a possible D gene (6 bases). Germline V lookup: CDR1 KGHSH, CDR2 LQKENI. Trimming removed 3 bases from V and 3 bases from J, with 14 bases in between. This CDR3 spans 16 amino acids. CDR3 sequence: CASSPFGGDYTGELFF. The CDR3 nucleotides are TGTGCCAGCTCACCTTTTGGGGGCGACTACACCGGGGAGCTGTTTTTT.

The V call is TRBV9, the J call TRBJ1-3; D gene uncertain. CDR1 SGDLS and CDR2 YYNGEE come from the germline V gene. The V and J ends lost 0 bases and 0 bases respectively, with 7 bases between them. The CDR3 totals 15 residues. This chain's CDR3 is CASSVESYSGNTIYF. The CDR3 DNA sequence: TGTGCCAGCAGCGTAGAAAGCTACTCTGGAAACACCATATATTTT.

This clone was picked up a small number of times. The gene calls are TRBV9 and TRBJ2-3, with D uncertain. CDR1 is SGDLS, CDR2 YYNGEE, per germline. The CDR3 is 13 amino acids. V lost 4 bases and J lost 4, with 10 bases in between. DNA for the CDR3: TGTGCCAGCAGCCAAGAGCGAGCAGATACGCAGTATTTT. This gives the protein CASSQERADTQYF.

The J gene is TRBJ2-2, the V gene TRBV7-7; D perhaps matches TRBD1 (6 bases). CDR3 length equals 17 residues. Trimming cost V 0 bases and J 0 bases, with 11 bases left between them. Germline V gene sequence: CDR1 SSHAT, CDR2 FNYEAQ (reference sequence). This CDR3 reads CASSLAPGAPNTGELFF. The DNA for the CDR3 is TGTGCCAGCAGCTTAGCGCCAGGGGCCCCGAACACCGGGGAGCTGTTTTTT. Combining the CDR3 with reference TRBV7-7 and TRBJ2-2 gives the whole variable domain GAGVSQSPRYKVTKRGQDVTLRCDPISSHATLYWYQQALGQGPEFLTYFNYEAQPDKSGLPSDRFSAERPEGSISTLTIQRTEQRDSAMYRCASSLAPGAPNTGELFFGEGSRLTVL.

The V gene is TRBV19, the J gene TRBJ2-1; 11 bases align to TRBD2. Germline values: CDR1 LNHDA, CDR2 SQIVND (reference sequence). The J segment lost 0 bases and the V segment lost 3 bases, leaving 7 bases of the junction unmatched. This CDR3 contains 18 residues. CDR3: CASSIGIAGGSSYNEQFF. The CDR3 nucleotides read TGTGCCAGTAGTATTGGGATAGCGGGGGGGAGCTCCTACAATGAGCAGTTCTTC.

The rearrangement joins TRBV28 to TRBJ2-3; TRBD1 matches 7 bases. Germline V gene lookup returns CDR1 MDHEN and CDR2 SYDVKM. The junction had 4 bases not matched to a gene; V was cut back by 3 bases and J by 1 base. The CDR3 runs to 15 residues. The CDR3 is CASSLTGLGTDTQYF. The CDR3 nucleotides read TGTGCCAGCAGTTTGACAGGGCTGGGCACAGATACGCAGTATTTT.

CDR3 in amino acids: CAISEPSGRSSTDTQYF. As DNA, the CDR3 is TGTGCCATCAGTGAGCCTAGCGGGCGATCTAGCACAGATACGCAGTATTTT. The chain recombines TRBV10-3 with TRBJ2-3; TRBD2 agrees at 8 bases. The V segment lost 2 bases and the J segment 0 bases; nucleotides outside the gene matches: 7. The CDR3 covers 17 residues. CDR1 and CDR2 (germline): ENHRY, SYGVKD.

The chain couples TRBV7-9 to TRBJ2-7, with 7 bases that match TRBD1. The germline CDR1 and CDR2 sequences are SEHNR and FQNEAQ (reference sequence). V trimming: 5 bases; J trimming: 4 bases; junction bases outside the gene matches: 8. CDR3 length equals 14 residues. Written as DNA, the CDR3 is TGTGCCAGCAGCCGAGGGACAGACCCATACGAGCAGTACTTC. As protein: CASSRGTDPYEQYF.

The chain joins TRBV7-9 to TRBJ2-5; 8 bases agree with TRBD2. CDR3 length: 15 amino acids. Trimming removed 2 bases from V and 0 bases from J; junction bases left unmatched: 2. Germline CDR1 SEHNR, CDR2 FQNEAQ (reference sequence). CDR3 nucleotides: TGTGCCAGCAGCTTACTAGCGGGCTACCAAGAGACCCAGTACTTC. The encoded protein is CASSLLAGYQETQYF. Variable domain in full (rest from reference TRBV7-9 and TRBJ2-5): DTGVSQNPRHKITKRGQNVTFRCDPISEHNRLYWYRQTLGQGPEFLTYFQNEAQLEKSRLLSDRFSAERPKGSFSTLEIQRTEQGDSAMYLCASSLLAGYQETQYFGPGTRLLVL.

This chain links TRBV21-1 with TRBJ1-4; TRBD1 was called by the table and not checked on the DNA. TRBV21-1 is a documented pseudogene. This CDR3 has 18 residues. CDR3 protein: CASSKGTRDPATNEKLFF. DNA of the CDR3: TGTGCCAGCAGCAAAGGCACCAGGGATCCCGCAACTAATGAAAAACTGTTTTTT.

This clone came up a few times. The chain employs TRBV7-9 and TRBJ1-2; 7 bases match TRBD1. Germline lookup yields CDR1 SEHNR and CDR2 FQNEAQ (reference sequence). V dropped 5 bases and J dropped 8; count of bases not matched to a gene: 8. CDR3 length: 13 amino acids. CDR3 residues: CASSPGQVLGYTF. The CDR3 nucleotides are TGTGCCAGCAGCCCCGGACAGGTCTTGGGCTACACCTTC. The entire variable domain, with the rest obtained from reference TRBV7-9 and TRBJ1-2, is as follows: DTGVSQNPRHKITKRGQNVTFRCDPISEHNRLYWYRQTLGQGPEFLTYFQNEAQLEKSRLLSDRFSAERPKGSFSTLEIQRTEQGDSAMYLCASSPGQVLGYTFGSGTRLTVV.

The CDR3 sequence is CASSQELAGQWTQYF. As DNA, the CDR3 is TGCGCCAGCAGCCAAGAACTAGCGGGCCAATGGACCCAGTACTTC. The chain combines TRBV4-1 with TRBJ2-5; TRBD2 aligns across 9 bases. The ends lost 0 bases at V and 7 bases at J; junction bases unmatched: 6. Germline V gene lookup returns CDR1 MGHRA and CDR2 YSYEKL. CDR3 length equals 15 residues.

A few counts support this clone. The chain uses TRBV11-2 and TRBJ2-2; 7 positions agree with TRBD1. Germline values: CDR1 SGHAT, CDR2 FQNNGV. This CDR3 has 15 residues. With V trimmed by 1 base and J by 6 bases, 5 bases remained unmatched. The CDR3 coding sequence is TGTGCCAGCAGCTTAGTCCAGGGGGTGGCCGGGGAGCTGTTTTTT. Its protein is CASSLVQGVAGELFF.

The chain carries TRBV28 and TRBJ1-4; D is unclear. The CDR3 consists of 13 residues. V lost 10 bases and J 0 bases, leaving 9 bases between the germline ends. CDR1 and CDR2 (germline): MDHEN, SYDVKM. The CDR3 is CAIGFSTNEKLFF. The CDR3 bases are TGTGCCATCGGGTTCTCAACTAATGAAAAACTGTTTTTT.

This clone was found a few times. The genes are TRBV19 and TRBJ2-6; D may be TRBD1 (6 bases). Germline assignment: CDR1 LNHDA and CDR2 SQIVND (reference sequence). The CDR3 consists of 17 residues. Trimming took 6 bases from V and 2 from J, leaving 17 bases between them. This CDR3 is CASSEQGMETGANVLTF. The CDR3 DNA reads as TGTGCCAGTAGCGAGCAGGGGATGGAAACTGGGGCCAACGTCCTGACTTTC.

This clone has more than one count but fewer than ten. The chain joins TRBV30 to TRBJ1-3, with no clear D. Trimming left V 2 bases short and J 0 bases short, with 11 bases between. Germline V gene data show CDR1 as GTSNPN and CDR2 as SVGIG (reference sequence). This CDR3 spans 15 amino acids. As DNA, the CDR3 is TGTGCCTGGAGTACAGCTTATGGCTCTGGAAACACCATATATTTT. Residues: CAWSTAYGSGNTIYF.

V usage is TRBV30 and J usage is TRBJ1-5; D perhaps matches TRBD1 (5 bases). Trimming left V 1 base short and J 4 bases short, with 8 bases between. This CDR3 comprises 13 residues. Germline V lookup: CDR1 GTSNPN, CDR2 SVGIG (reference sequence). CDR3 in amino acids: CAWSEGVNQPQHF. The CDR3 DNA reads as TGTGCCTGGAGTGAAGGGGTGAATCAGCCCCAGCATTTT.

The CDR3 DNA follows: TGCGCCAGCAGCCAAGGGACAGGCGGCTACACCTTC. This codes for CASSQGTGGYTF. The genes are TRBV5-1 and TRBJ1-2; the match to TRBD1 covers 8 bases. This CDR3 spans 12 amino acids. The V gene end was trimmed by 4 bases and the J gene end by 8 bases; junction bases not matched to a gene: 4. Per germline, CDR1 SGHRS and CDR2 YFSETQ.

This sequence joins TRBV25-1 and TRBJ1-4; D is perhaps TRBD1 (6 bases). V lost 1 base and J 3 bases, leaving 15 bases between the germline ends. CDR3 length equals 17 residues. Per the germline V gene, CDR1 is MGHDK and CDR2 is SYGVNS. CDR3 in amino acids: CASSELGAQGANEKLFF. Here the CDR3 DNA reads TGTGCCAGCAGTGAATTGGGGGCCCAGGGAGCTAATGAAAAACTGTTTTTT.

The chain links TRBV7-6 to TRBJ1-1; maybe TRBD1 (6 bases). Trimming took off 5 bases at V and 4 bases at J, with 14 bases between the two ends. The CDR3 is 14 residues long. Germline lookup yields CDR1 SGHVS and CDR2 FNYEAQ. This chain's CDR3 is CASSQGITATEAFF. Written as DNA, the CDR3 is TGTGCCAGCAGCCAGGGGATCACAGCCACTGAAGCTTTCTTT.

The V gene is TRBV14, the J gene TRBJ2-7, with no clear D. Trimming took off 4 bases at V and 0 bases at J, with 10 bases between the two ends. The CDR3 runs to 14 residues. Germline V gives CDR1 SGHDN, CDR2 FVKESK. The CDR3 loop is CASSPRHLSYEQYF. The CDR3 region has the DNA TGTGCCAGCAGCCCCAGACACCTCTCCTACGAGCAGTACTTC.

In nucleotides, the CDR3 is TGTGCCAGCAGTTTTCGGTGGTCCTACAATGAGCAGTTCTTC. The encoded protein is CASSFRWSYNEQFF. The rearrangement links TRBV28 to TRBJ2-1; D call uncertain. In germline, CDR1 is MDHEN, CDR2 SYDVKM. V was cut by 3 bases and J by 1 base, with 7 bases left in between. The CDR3 runs 14 residues.

This clone was seen more than once but under ten times. The rearrangement uses TRBV6-6 and TRBJ2-3, with D possibly being TRBD1 (5 bases). There are 14 residues in the CDR3. Germline loops: CDR1 MNHNY, CDR2 SVGAGI (reference sequence). The V end was cut by 1 base, the J end by 4 bases, with 9 bases between. The CDR3 here is CASSYLAGPDTQYF. Here the CDR3 DNA reads TGTGCCAGCAGTTACTTGGCAGGGCCAGATACGCAGTATTTT.

This clone occurred a few times. The chain is built from TRBV5-1 and TRBJ2-1; unclear D gene. Germline V gives CDR1 SGHRS, CDR2 YFSETQ. The CDR3 is 16 residues long. Trimming stripped 0 bases from V and 0 bases from J, with 10 bases between. Here the CDR3 DNA reads TGCGCCAGCAGCTTGGCCGTAAGGAGCTCCTACAATGAGCAGTTCTTC. The encoded protein is CASSLAVRSSYNEQFF.